The 20 T cell receptor beta chains reported below all come from one sample, sequenced in a study of blood T cell repertoires in COVID-19. TCRdb's table, derived via immunoSEQ multiplex PCR, lists solely in-frame clones and lacks some. The sample lists about 75,000 clones, more than 75% occurring once. Material: peripheral blood. The receptors were sampled from a human donor in a cohort sampled during active COVID-19.

The chain combines TRBV5-4 with TRBJ2-1, with 16 bases that match TRBD2. Losses at the gene ends were 6 bases for V and 9 bases for J; bases not matched to a gene: 12. Germline V lookup: CDR1 SGHNT, CDR2 YYREEE (reference sequence). This CDR3 contains 17 residues. CDR3 residues: CASNPPGTSGRALEQFF. The CDR3, as DNA: TGTGCCAGCAACCCCCCCGGGACTAGCGGGAGGGCGCTTGAGCAGTTCTTC.

The rearrangement links TRBV29-1 to TRBJ1-1; D remains unclear. This CDR3 spans 12 amino acids. V was trimmed by 4 bases and J by 3 bases, leaving 9 bases between them. Germline values: CDR1 SQVTM, CDR2 ANQGSEA. As DNA, the CDR3 is TGCAGCGTTGTGGACGGGGACACTGAAGCTTTCTTT. Its protein product is CSVVDGDTEAFF.

The chain recombines TRBV7-9 with TRBJ2-5, with D maybe TRBD2 (6 bases). V was clipped by 8 bases and J by 5 bases, with 12 bases between them. This CDR3 has 12 amino acids. CDR1 and CDR2 from the germline V gene are SEHNR and FQNEAQ (reference sequence). The CDR3 nucleotides read TGTGCCAGCGTGGGACTTGGGGAGACCCAGTACTTC. The encoded protein is CASVGLGETQYF.

The chain carries TRBV12-3 or TRBV12-4 and TRBJ2-7; 7 nucleotides align to TRBD1. Trimming at V came to 5 bases and at J to 3 bases, leaving 1 base not matched to a gene. CDR3 length: 12 residues. The CDR3 sequence: CASSRQGYEQYF. The CDR3 DNA follows: TGTGCCAGCAGTCGACAGGGCTACGAGCAGTACTTC.

The chain employs TRBV28 and TRBJ2-1, with TRBD1 matching over 9 bases. CDR1 is MDHEN, CDR2 SYDVKM, per germline. The CDR3 extends over 15 amino acids. The V and J ends lost 3 bases and 9 bases, in that order; junction bases with no gene match: 9. CDR3 region: CASSFRTGVFGEQFF. The CDR3 nucleotides are TGTGCCAGCAGTTTCCGGACAGGGGTTTTCGGTGAGCAGTTCTTC. The variable domain in full, completed from reference TRBV28 and TRBJ2-1, reads DVKVTQSSRYLVKRTGEKVFLECVQDMDHENMFWYRQDPGLGLRLIYFSYDVKMKEKGDIPEGYSVSREKKERFSLILESASTNQTSMYLCASSFRTGVFGEQFFGPGTRLTVL.

V is TRBV19 and J is TRBJ2-4; D not resolved. Germline V gives CDR1 LNHDA, CDR2 SQIVND (reference sequence). The CDR3 has 13 residues. Trimming stripped 5 bases from V and 5 bases from J, with 10 bases between. The CDR3 DNA is TGTGCCAGTAGTGATCCCGGAGAAAACATTCAGTACTTC. Its protein is CASSDPGENIQYF.

The genes are TRBV9 and TRBJ2-5; the match to TRBD2 covers 10 bases. The ends lost 0 bases at V and 2 bases at J; junction bases unmatched: 7. Germline assignment: CDR1 SGDLS and CDR2 YYNGEE. This CDR3 is built from 17 residues. In DNA form, the CDR3 reads TGTGCCAGCAGCGTAGTGAATCAAGCGGGGGGGCAAGAGACCCAGTACTTC. The encoded protein is CASSVVNQAGGQETQYF. The complete variable domain, with remaining parts taken from reference TRBV9 and TRBJ2-5, reads DSGVTQTPKHLITATGQRVTLRCSPRSGDLSVYWYQQSLDQGLQFLIQYYNGEERAKGNILERFSAQQFPDLHSELNLSSLELGDSALYFCASSVVNQAGGQETQYFGPGTRLLVL.

The genes are TRBV7-2 and TRBJ1-3; 7 nucleotides align to TRBD1. V dropped 5 bases and J dropped 2; count of bases not matched to a gene: 9. In germline, CDR1 is SGHTA, CDR2 FQGNSA. This CDR3 comprises 16 residues. In DNA, the CDR3 is TGTGCCAGCAGCCGTCAACCGGGACAGACTGGAAACACCATATATTTT. Translation: CASSRQPGQTGNTIYF. The full variable domain, completed using reference TRBV7-2 and TRBJ1-3, is GAGVSQSPSNKVTEKGKDVELRCDPISGHTALYWYRQSLGQGLEFLIYFQGNSAPDKSGLPSDRFSAERTGGSVSTLTIQRTQQEDSAVYLCASSRQPGQTGNTIYFGEGSWLTVV.

A single count supports this clone. V and J are TRBV5-8 and TRBJ2-7, with D possibly being TRBD1 (6 bases). Trimming removed 4 bases from V and 3 bases from J, with 8 bases in between. Germline V gives CDR1 SGHTS, CDR2 YDEGEE. The CDR3 is 12 residues long. The CDR3 sequence is CASSLQGYEQYF. The CDR3 region has the DNA TGTGCCAGCAGCCTACAGGGCTACGAGCAGTACTTC.

The chain employs TRBV11-2 and TRBJ1-2; 8 bases align to TRBD1. V dropped 2 bases and J dropped 7; count of bases not matched to a gene: 6. Germline-derived CDR1 and CDR2 are SGHAT and FQNNGV. The CDR3 totals 14 residues. The CDR3 DNA follows: TGTGCCAGCAGCTTAACCCAGGGGGCGGGTGGCTACACCTTC. It translates to CASSLTQGAGGYTF.

This clone was recorded a few times. The rearrangement links TRBV5-1 to TRBJ2-1; a possible D gene is TRBD1 (5 bases). The germline V gene encodes CDR1 SGHRS and CDR2 YFSETQ. This CDR3 region has 14 residues. Deletions cut 4 bases from V and 5 bases from J, with 13 bases between. The CDR3 DNA sequence: TGCGCCAGCAGCAGGGCGACAGTCAACAATGAGCAGTTCTTC. Amino acid sequence: CASSRATVNNEQFF.

This clone has a single count. DNA of the CDR3: TGCGCCAGCAGCTTAATTTCGAGACTAGCGACCCCCCAGCCGGGGTCGGATACGCAGTATTTT. Its protein is CASSLISRLATPQPGSDTQYF. The chain couples TRBV5-1 to TRBJ2-3; TRBD2 agrees at 8 bases. The V gene end was trimmed by 2 bases and the J gene end by 6 bases; junction bases not matched to a gene: 26. Germline CDR1 is SGHRS and CDR2 is YFSETQ. This CDR3 comprises 21 residues. Full variable domain (outside the CDR3, taken from reference TRBV5-1 and TRBJ2-3): KAGVTQTPRYLIKTRGQQVTLSCSPISGHRSVSWYQQTPGQGLQFLFEYFSETQRNKGNFPGRFSGRQFSNSRSEMNVSTLELGDSALYLCASSLISRLATPQPGSDTQYFGPGTRLTVL.

The chain has TRBV2 and TRBJ2-1; maybe TRBD1 (5 bases). The germline V and J ends were trimmed by 7 bases and 0 bases, with 19 bases remaining between them. Germline CDR1 and CDR2: SNHLY and FYNNEI. This CDR3 contains 17 residues. CDR3 loop: CASTPGRRYNSYNEQFF. CDR3 in DNA: TGTGCCAGCACCCCAGGGCGGAGATATAACTCCTACAATGAGCAGTTCTTC.

The chain has TRBV28 and TRBJ1-5; TRBD1 matches 8 bases. There are 14 residues in the CDR3. The germline gives CDR1 MDHEN, CDR2 SYDVKM. J was trimmed by 5 bases and V by 7 bases; bases with no gene match: 7. For the CDR3, the DNA is TGTGCCAGCACAGTTCAGGGGGCCTATCAGCCCCAGCATTTT. Translated, it gives CASTVQGAYQPQHF.

This clone was counted between two and nine times. The CDR3 region is CATSPTGGTQYF. CDR3 DNA sequence: TGTGCCACCAGCCCGACAGGGGGGACCCAGTACTTC. J is TRBJ2-5 and V is TRBV24-1, with 9 bases fitting TRBD1. Germline V gene sequence: CDR1 KGHDR, CDR2 SFDVKD. V gave up 7 bases and J gave up 7 bases; unmatched junction bases: 3. The CDR3 spans 12 residues.

The chain links TRBV5-6 to TRBJ1-6, with 9 bases matching TRBD1. The J segment lost 7 bases and the V segment lost 2 bases, leaving 4 bases of the junction unmatched. Looked up from germline, CDR1 is SGHDT and CDR2 is YYEEEE. The CDR3 runs to 15 residues. DNA of the CDR3: TGTGCCAGCAGCTTCGGACAGGGGTTAAATTCACCCCTCCACTTT. Its translation: CASSFGQGLNSPLHF.

The chain employs TRBV14 and TRBJ2-1, with 7 bases that match TRBD1. CDR3 size: 18 residues. Germline trimming cut 1 base from V and 7 bases from J; bases unmatched to any gene: 16. CDR1 is SGHDN, CDR2 FVKESK, per germline. The CDR3 coding sequence is TGTGCCAGCAGCCAAGTCCAGGTCCGGGACAGTTTCTTGAATGAGCAGTTCTTC. Its protein product is CASSQVQVRDSFLNEQFF.

For this clone: Distinct nucleotide sequences in the sample also encode this CDR3. The chain is built from TRBV27 and TRBJ1-1, with D maybe TRBD1 (5 bases). The V end lost 3 bases, the J end lost 4 bases, and 12 bases lay between the germline ends. The germline V gene encodes CDR1 MNHEY and CDR2 SMNVEV (reference sequence). This CDR3 is built from 14 residues. CDR3 amino acids: CASSFRRVGTEAFF. CDR3 bases: TGTGCCAGCAGTTTTCGCAGGGTAGGCACTGAAGCTTTCTTT.

This rearrangement joins TRBV5-1 to TRBJ1-2; TRBD1 agrees at 11 bases. Germline values: CDR1 SGHRS, CDR2 YFSETQ. V lost 4 bases to trimming and J lost 2 bases; unmatched junction nucleotides: 4. The CDR3 covers 15 residues. The CDR3 loop reads CASSTGTGGNYGYTF. In DNA form, the CDR3 reads TGCGCCAGCAGCACTGGGACAGGGGGAAACTATGGCTACACCTTC.

The CDR3 coding sequence is TGTGCCAGCAGCCAAGTCCCGACAGGGGGGTATGGCTACACCTTC. Translation gives CASSQVPTGGYGYTF. V is TRBV3-1 (or the pseudogene TRBV3-2) and J is TRBJ1-2; 9 bases match TRBD1. This CDR3 is built from 15 residues. Germline trimming cut 1 base from V and 5 bases from J; bases unmatched to any gene: 5. Germline-derived CDR1 and CDR2 are LGHDT and YNNKEL (reference sequence).